Each of the 10 T cell receptor beta chains below was sequenced from the same sample in a study of graft-versus-host responses after intestinal transplantation. No antigens are known for them. Sequenced by immunoSEQ multiplex PCR; TCRdb stores in-frame clones only, minus some. The sample lists 85,000 to 95,000 clones; 90% to 95% were seen once. The specimen was unstimulated CD8+ T cells sorted from spleen or lymph node cells, collected before intestinal transplant. These receptors originate from a human donor who received an intestinal transplant.

The chain employs TRBV4-3 and TRBJ2-7, with 12 bases lining up with TRBD2. Germline assignment: CDR1 LGHNA and CDR2 YSLEER. The CDR3 consists of 14 residues. Losses at the gene ends were 5 bases for V and 6 bases for J; bases not matched to a gene: 5. CDR3 loop: CASSASGGASEQYF. CDR3 coding DNA: TGCGCCAGCAGCGCTAGCGGGGGGGCCTCCGAGCAGTACTTC.

V is TRBV4-3 and J is TRBJ2-7; weak D call: TRBD1 (6 bases). CDR1 and CDR2 from the germline V gene are LGHNA and YSLEER. The CDR3 contains 14 residues. V shed 8 bases and J shed 0 bases, with 14 bases lying between them. This chain's CDR3 is CASSKRDNSYEQYF. CDR3 in DNA: TGCGCCAGCTCGAAAAGGGACAACTCCTACGAGCAGTACTTC.

The chain carries TRBV2 and TRBJ1-2; D not certain. The CDR3 length is 15 residues. Trimming left V 2 bases short and J 1 base short, with 11 bases between. Germline V gene data show CDR1 as SNHLY and CDR2 as FYNNEI. The CDR3 sequence: CASSEYRVDNYGYTF. In DNA, the CDR3 is TGTGCCAGCAGTGAATATCGGGTCGATAACTATGGCTACACCTTC.

In its sample, this clone was seen once. The V call is TRBV6-5, the J call TRBJ2-1; 11 nucleotides line up with TRBD2. From germline, CDR1 is MNHEY and CDR2 SVGAGI. The CDR3 length is 15 residues. The trim removed 4 bases at V and 2 bases at J, leaving 1 base unmatched. CDR3 nucleotide sequence: TGTGCCAGCAGTTTACTAGCGGGGGCCTACAATGAGCAGTTCTTC. It yields the protein CASSLLAGAYNEQFF.

The V gene is TRBV2, the J gene TRBJ1-1, with unresolved D. The V gene's germline CDR1 is SNHLY and CDR2 FYNNEI. This CDR3 contains 10 residues. Between the trimmed V and J ends, which lost 8 bases and 7 bases, there was a span of 8 bases. The CDR3: CASSYNEAFF. DNA for the CDR3: TGTGCCAGCTCTTATAATGAAGCTTTCTTT.

The chain employs TRBV5-6 and TRBJ1-6, with D possibly matching TRBD1 (6 bases). CDR3 length: 19 amino acids. The V gene's germline CDR1 is SGHDT and CDR2 YYEEEE. V lost 0 bases, J lost 2 bases, and 18 bases lay in between. CDR3 sequence reads: CASSLGQDTLSAYNSPLHF. CDR3 in DNA: TGTGCCAGCAGCTTGGGACAGGACACCCTTTCGGCCTATAATTCACCCCTCCACTTT. Supplemented by reference TRBV5-6 and TRBJ1-6, the full variable domain reads DAGVTQSPTHLIKTRGQQVTLRCSPKSGHDTVSWYQQALGQGPQFIFQYYEEEERQRGNFPDRFSGHQFPNYSSELNVNALLLGDSALYLCASSLGQDTLSAYNSPLHFGNGTRLTVT.

This chain connects TRBV10-2 to TRBJ1-4; TRBD1 matches at 8 bases. There are 14 residues in the CDR3. CDR1 and CDR2 (germline): WSHSY, SAAADI. Trimming removed 6 bases from V and 7 bases from J; junction bases left unmatched: 7. The CDR3 spells CASRDRGIGEKLFF. In nucleotides, the CDR3 is TGCGCCAGCAGAGACAGGGGAATTGGTGAAAAACTGTTTTTT.

CDR3 residues: CASSLGAGVSGGYTF. The DNA for the CDR3 is TGTGCCAGCAGTTTAGGGGCGGGGGTATCCGGAGGCTACACCTTC. This chain joins TRBV27 and TRBJ1-2; D possibly corresponds to TRBD1 (5 bases). The CDR3 is 15 amino acids. The V gene's germline CDR1 is MNHEY and CDR2 SMNVEV (reference sequence). Between the trimmed V and J ends, which lost 2 bases and 8 bases, there was a span of 18 bases.

The chain combines TRBV5-6 with TRBJ2-1; TRBD1 matches 8 bases. The CDR3 length is 13 residues. With V trimmed by 4 bases and J by 6 bases, 3 bases remained unmatched. Germline V gene data show CDR1 as SGHDT and CDR2 as YYEEEE. The CDR3 here is CASSIGTGNEQFF. CDR3 DNA: TGTGCCAGCAGCATAGGGACAGGCAATGAGCAGTTCTTC. Full variable domain (rest looked up from reference TRBV5-6 and TRBJ2-1): DAGVTQSPTHLIKTRGQQVTLRCSPKSGHDTVSWYQQALGQGPQFIFQYYEEEERQRGNFPDRFSGHQFPNYSSELNVNALLLGDSALYLCASSIGTGNEQFFGPGTRLTVL.

This chain joins TRBV7-6 and TRBJ2-1, with 7 positions matching TRBD2. Germline CDR1 is SGHVS and CDR2 is FNYEAQ. The CDR3 is made up of 14 amino acids. The J segment lost 7 bases and the V segment lost 3 bases, leaving 6 bases of the junction unmatched. Written as DNA, the CDR3 is TGTGCCAGCAGCTTGGGGGGAGCGGGGAATGAGCAGTTCTTC. Its translation: CASSLGGAGNEQFF.